The 2 T cell receptor beta chains below come from one sample, sequenced in a study of T-cell reconstitution after alpha-beta-depleted transplantation in children. Preparation of the TCRbeta library used unique molecular identifiers. TCRdb fed the PCR reads into MiXCR, producing one record per CDR3 protein. The table shows about 610,000 distinct CDR3 sequences, with roughly a tenth occurring only once. Sequencing used PBMCs from the stem cell graft donor, obtained from the stem cell graft. Every receptor here comes from a human donor who donated a stem cell graft to a child with acute myeloid leukemia.

The rearrangement joins TRBV7-8 to TRBJ2-6; 7 bases agree with TRBD1. Trimming removed 4 bases from V and 0 bases from J; junction bases left unmatched: 9. Germline CDR1 is SGHVS and CDR2 is FQNEAQ. This CDR3 region has 18 residues. The CDR3 loop reads CASSYDKGQFSGANVLTF. DNA for the CDR3: TGTGCCAGCAGCTACGATAAGGGACAGTTCTCTGGGGCCAACGTCCTGACTTTC. The whole variable domain, remainder taken from reference TRBV7-8 and TRBJ2-6, is GAGVSQSPRYKVAKRGQDVALRCDPISGHVSLFWYQQALGQGPEFLTYFQNEAQLDKSGLPSDRFFAERPEGSVSTLKIQRTQQEDSAVYLCASSYDKGQFSGANVLTFGAGSRLTVL.

In this sample, this clonotype turned up many times. V gene TRBV12-3 or TRBV12-4 combines with J gene TRBJ1-1, with D perhaps matching TRBD1 (6 bases). The CDR3 extends over 14 amino acids. V was shortened by 5 bases and J by 5 bases, with 15 bases between the two germline ends. The chain's CDR3 is CASSTQGLLTEAFF. The CDR3 bases are TGTGCCAGCAGTACTCAGGGGTTGTTAACTGAAGCTTTCTTT.